One and the same sample provided the 32 T cell receptor beta chains below, sequenced in a study of cytotoxic CD8 clonotypes in ibrutinib-treated CLL. Libraries were prepared by immunoSEQ multiplex PCR; TCRdb keeps only in-frame clonotypes and omits some of them. The data show under 300,000 clones, with about 72% seen just once and approximately 5.1% held by the top ten. Specimen: PBMCs, collected at disease progression, from a patient treated with ibrutinib. The receptor set was obtained from a human donor with chronic lymphocytic leukemia.

This rearrangement joins TRBV7-9 to TRBJ1-3; D gene ambiguous. V lost 1 base to trimming and J lost 1 base, with 8 bases between them. The CDR3 covers 15 residues. CDR1 and CDR2 from the germline V gene are SEHNR and FQNEAQ (reference sequence). The CDR3 loop is CASSLDWGSGNTIYF. The CDR3 nucleotides are TGTGCCAGCAGCTTAGATTGGGGTTCTGGAAACACCATATATTTT.

The rearrangement uses TRBV5-1 and TRBJ2-7; TRBD2 matches 8 bases. Germline V gene data show CDR1 as SGHRS and CDR2 as YFSETQ. This CDR3 spans 18 amino acids. Trimming at V came to 2 bases and at J to 2 bases, leaving 15 bases not matched to a gene. Here the CDR3 DNA reads TGCGCCAGCAGCTTCCTCCCCCCCTTGACTAGCGAGGCCTACGAGCAGTACTTC. It codes for CASSFLPPLTSEAYEQYF.

The chain recombines TRBV14 with TRBJ1-3; D gene ambiguous. Germline-derived CDR1 and CDR2 are SGHDN and FVKESK. The CDR3 is made up of 13 amino acids. Trimming removed 0 bases from V and 4 bases from J, with 4 bases in between. CDR3 in amino acids: CASSQDSGNTIYF. The DNA of the CDR3 is TGTGCCAGCAGCCAAGATTCCGGAAACACCATATATTTT.

In its sample, this clone was seen once. V is TRBV5-1 and J is TRBJ1-1; D remains unclear. CDR3 size: 15 residues. CDR1 and CDR2 (germline): SGHRS, YFSETQ. The germline V and J ends were trimmed by 4 bases and 3 bases, with 16 bases remaining between them. The CDR3 DNA sequence: TGCGCCAGCAGCACACGACATCCCTCGTACACTGAAGCTTTCTTT. Translation: CASSTRHPSYTEAFF.

V gene TRBV28 combines with J gene TRBJ2-4, with TRBD1 matching over 7 bases. Germline V gene lookup returns CDR1 MDHEN and CDR2 SYDVKM. This CDR3 has 14 amino acids. Trimming took 6 bases from V and 5 from J; bases not matched to a gene: 7. CDR3 sequence: CASRGPGQQNIQYF. For the CDR3, the DNA is TGTGCCAGCAGGGGTCCGGGACAGCAAAACATTCAGTACTTC.

V is TRBV27 and J is TRBJ2-3; 7 positions agree with TRBD2. The ends lost 5 bases at V and 2 bases at J; junction bases unmatched: 4. CDR3 length equals 14 residues. Per germline, CDR1 MNHEY and CDR2 SMNVEV (reference sequence). The CDR3: CASSLADPTDTQYF. CDR3 coding DNA: TGTGCCAGCAGTCTAGCGGACCCCACAGATACGCAGTATTTT.

This clone occurred a few times. This rearrangement joins TRBV16 to TRBJ2-3; no definite D call. V dropped 0 bases and J dropped 6 bases, with 10 bases sitting between them. CDR3 size: 14 residues. Germline CDR1 KGHSY, CDR2 FQNENV. The CDR3 nucleotides read TGTGCCAGCAGCCAATCCCCTCAGGCCGATACGCAGTATTTT. Protein: CASSQSPQADTQYF.

The rearrangement uses TRBV15 and TRBJ1-5; 8 bases align to TRBD1. J lost 3 bases, V lost 4 bases, and 5 bases had no gene match. This CDR3 has 15 amino acids. Germline V CDR1 and CDR2: LNHNV, YYDKDF (reference sequence). CDR3 loop: CATSTPGGPNQPQHF. The CDR3 DNA follows: TGTGCCACCAGCACTCCAGGGGGCCCCAATCAGCCCCAGCATTTT.

The chain carries TRBV2 and TRBJ2-3, with 10 nucleotides matching TRBD2. The ends lost 4 bases at V and 6 bases at J; junction bases unmatched: 7. The CDR3 loop spans 15 amino acids. Germline assignment: CDR1 SNHLY and CDR2 FYNNEI. The CDR3 reads CASSALAGVGDTQYF. The CDR3 DNA follows: TGTGCCAGCAGTGCCCTAGCGGGAGTGGGGGATACGCAGTATTTT.

V usage is TRBV5-1 and J usage is TRBJ2-3, with D perhaps being TRBD1 or TRBD2 (6 bases each). In germline, CDR1 is SGHRS, CDR2 YFSETQ. The CDR3 has 13 amino acids. V shed 4 bases and J shed 3 bases, with 9 bases lying between them. Written as DNA, the CDR3 is TGCGCCAGCAGCCGGGGGCGGACAGATACGCAGTATTTT. This encodes CASSRGRTDTQYF.

This clone was observed once. This chain links TRBV9 with TRBJ1-6; D unresolved. CDR3 length: 13 amino acids. Trimming took off 2 bases at V and 10 bases at J, with 10 bases between the two ends. Germline assignment: CDR1 SGDLS and CDR2 YYNGEE. The DNA for the CDR3 is TGTGCCAGCAGCGTCGCCTCAACATCACCCCTCCACTTT. It yields the protein CASSVASTSPLHF.

The chain links TRBV7-2 to TRBJ1-6; TRBD1 matches at 7 bases. CDR3 length: 16 residues. Germline V lookup: CDR1 SGHTA, CDR2 FQGNSA. The trim removed 3 bases at V and 6 bases at J, leaving 8 bases unmatched. The CDR3 loop reads CASSLGRGQLNSPLHF. The CDR3 DNA sequence: TGTGCCAGCAGCTTGGGGAGGGGACAGCTTAATTCACCCCTCCACTTT.

The V gene is TRBV19, the J gene TRBJ2-3; D not certain. The CDR3 is made up of 15 amino acids. V lost 7 bases and J lost 0, with 14 bases in between. The germline CDR1 and CDR2 sequences are LNHDA and SQIVND (reference sequence). CDR3 nucleotide sequence: TGTGCCAGTACCCCGTGGGGAACTAGCACAGATACGCAGTATTTT. Protein sequence: CASTPWGTSTDTQYF.

The rearrangement joins TRBV28 to TRBJ2-1, with D possibly matching TRBD1 (6 bases). Per the germline V gene, CDR1 is MDHEN and CDR2 is SYDVKM. The ends were cut back, 5 bases at V and 2 bases at J, with 13 bases in the middle. There are 15 residues in the CDR3. The CDR3 DNA is TGTGCCAGCAGTCCCCGACAGGTACCCTACAATGAGCAGTTCTTC. It specifies CASSPRQVPYNEQFF.

V usage is TRBV27 and J usage is TRBJ2-1, with 7 nucleotides matching TRBD2. CDR1 is MNHEY and CDR2 is SMNVEV in the germline V gene (reference sequence). The CDR3 consists of 16 residues. The V gene end was trimmed by 1 base and the J gene end by 3 bases; junction bases not matched to a gene: 6. CDR3: CASSLLGDYLYNEQFF. The CDR3 DNA reads TGTGCCAGCAGTTTATTGGGGGACTACCTCTACAATGAGCAGTTCTTC.

CDR3 sequence reads: CASSEEIVPYNEQFF. The CDR3 region has the DNA TGTGCCAGCAGCGAGGAAATAGTCCCCTACAATGAGCAGTTCTTC. This chain links TRBV9 with TRBJ2-1; D is undetermined. The ends were cut back, 3 bases at V and 2 bases at J, with 12 bases in the middle. The germline CDR1 and CDR2 sequences are SGDLS and YYNGEE. This CDR3 contains 15 residues.

This chain connects TRBV10-3 to TRBJ1-2, with D uncertain. CDR1 and CDR2 from the germline V gene are ENHRY and SYGVKD. Trimming removed 0 bases at V and 8 bases at J, with 13 bases between. The CDR3 totals 14 residues. The DNA of the CDR3 is TGTGCCATCAGTGAGTCTTCGGCTTCTTCAGGCTACACCTTC. It translates to CAISESSASSGYTF.

In its sample, this clone was seen a few times. The chain combines TRBV18 with TRBJ1-1; D is uncertain. This CDR3 has 14 amino acids. V was clipped by 5 bases and J by 3 bases, with 13 bases between them. CDR1 KGHSH and CDR2 LQKENI come from the germline V gene. The CDR3 sequence is CASSIKIGDTEAFF. As DNA, the CDR3 is TGTGCCAGCTCAATAAAGATCGGGGACACTGAAGCTTTCTTT.

This clone has only one observation. The chain recombines TRBV27 with TRBJ2-7, with TRBD1 identical over 7 bases. J was trimmed by 3 bases and V by 6 bases; bases with no gene match: 8. CDR1 and CDR2 from the germline V gene are MNHEY and SMNVEV (reference sequence). The CDR3 totals 14 residues. The CDR3 region has the DNA TGTGCCAGCAGATCCGGGACAGAGCTCTACGAGCAGTACTTC. Protein product: CASRSGTELYEQYF.

V and J are TRBV7-6 and TRBJ2-7; a possible D gene is TRBD1 (5 bases). The germline CDR1 and CDR2 sequences are SGHVS and FNYEAQ. The CDR3 spans 16 residues. The V and J ends lost 5 bases and 2 bases respectively, with 19 bases between them. CDR3 in DNA: TGTGCCAGCAGCCGTATTCAGGGTCTTTGGACCTACGAGCAGTACTTC. Protein product: CASSRIQGLWTYEQYF.

The chain links TRBV7-3 to TRBJ2-3; no clear D. CDR1 is SGHTA and CDR2 is FQGTGA in the germline V gene. Trimming took off 3 bases at V and 1 base at J, with 8 bases between the two ends. There are 14 residues in the CDR3. CDR3 region: CASSFGSGTDTQYF. For the CDR3, the DNA is TGTGCCAGCAGCTTCGGAAGCGGCACAGATACGCAGTATTTT.

This rearrangement joins TRBV4-1 to TRBJ1-5; D is perhaps TRBD1 (5 bases). The CDR3 covers 13 residues. Germline assignment: CDR1 MGHRA and CDR2 YSYEKL. V dropped 1 base and J dropped 6 bases, with 7 bases sitting between them. The CDR3 loop is CASSQVGAQPQHF. The CDR3 DNA is TGCGCCAGCAGCCAAGTCGGGGCTCAGCCCCAGCATTTT.

The chain links TRBV19 to TRBJ2-3; TRBD1 is a possible D gene (6 bases). This CDR3 spans 15 amino acids. V was clipped by 6 bases and J by 0 bases, with 13 bases between them. CDR1 and CDR2 (germline): LNHDA, SQIVND (reference sequence). The CDR3 region is CASSLRDTSTDTQYF. CDR3 bases: TGTGCCAGTAGCCTCCGGGACACCAGCACAGATACGCAGTATTTT.

The chain uses TRBV7-9 and TRBJ1-6, with D possibly matching TRBD1 (6 bases). The germline V gene encodes CDR1 SEHNR and CDR2 FQNEAQ (reference sequence). The CDR3 spans 17 residues. V was cut by 0 bases and J by 7 bases, with 16 bases left in between. The CDR3: CASSLALFRGRNSPLHF. The CDR3 bases are TGTGCCAGCAGCTTAGCGCTTTTCCGGGGGCGGAATTCACCCCTCCACTTT.

The chain uses TRBV5-1 and TRBJ2-7, with 10 bases that match TRBD2. The CDR3 length is 14 residues. CDR1 and CDR2 from the germline V gene are SGHRS and YFSETQ. J gave up 7 bases and V 3 bases, and 7 bases lay outside the gene matches. In DNA form, the CDR3 reads TGCGCCAGCAGCTCGCTAGCGGGAGTGGAAGAGCAGTACTTC. Its protein product is CASSSLAGVEEQYF.

This rearrangement joins TRBV27 to TRBJ2-3; 7 bases agree with TRBD1. CDR1 is MNHEY and CDR2 is SMNVEV in the germline V gene (reference sequence). The V gene end was trimmed by 7 bases and the J gene end by 4 bases; junction bases not matched to a gene: 5. The CDR3 runs 13 residues. The chain's CDR3 is CASTRTGADTQYF. Here the CDR3 DNA reads TGTGCCAGCACCCGAACAGGGGCAGATACGCAGTATTTT.

The J gene is TRBJ2-7, the V gene TRBV6-6, with 8 positions matching TRBD2. Germline CDR1 reads MNHNY; CDR2 reads SVGAGI (reference sequence). The CDR3 is 15 amino acids. V was pared by 0 bases and J by 3 bases, with 4 bases of the junction left unmatched. CDR3 in amino acids: CASSYSSSGSYEQYF. For the CDR3, the DNA is TGTGCCAGCAGTTACTCGTCCAGCGGGAGCTACGAGCAGTACTTC.

The V and J genes are TRBV29-1 and TRBJ2-7; 9 nucleotides line up with TRBD1. V lost 7 bases, J lost 5 bases, and 6 bases stayed unmatched. The CDR3 runs 12 residues. Germline loops: CDR1 SQVTM, CDR2 ANQGSEA. DNA of the CDR3: TGCAGCGGGAGGACAGGGGCCCACGAGCAGTACTTC. This codes for CSGRTGAHEQYF.

This chain links TRBV7-9 with TRBJ2-3, with D uncertain. The CDR3 has 13 residues. Germline V gives CDR1 SEHNR, CDR2 FQNEAQ (reference sequence). Trimming shortened V by 2 bases and J by 6 bases, and 9 bases separated the two germline ends. The CDR3 here is CASSLHDLDTQYF. DNA of the CDR3: TGTGCCAGCAGCTTACACGACCTCGATACGCAGTATTTT. Combining the CDR3 with reference TRBV7-9 and TRBJ2-3 gives the whole variable domain DTGVSQNPRHKITKRGQNVTFRCDPISEHNRLYWYRQTLGQGPEFLTYFQNEAQLEKSRLLSDRFSAERPKGSFSTLEIQRTEQGDSAMYLCASSLHDLDTQYFGPGTRLTVL.

V and J are TRBV25-1 and TRBJ1-1, with D hard to call. This CDR3 spans 13 amino acids. Germline V gene data show CDR1 as MGHDK and CDR2 as SYGVNS. V was pared by 0 bases and J by 3 bases, with 5 bases between. The CDR3 nucleotides are TGTGCCAGCAGTGAATATGGGGACACTGAAGCTTTCTTT. Protein sequence: CASSEYGDTEAFF.

The chain has TRBV9 and TRBJ2-1, with 8 bases matching TRBD2. J gave up 3 bases and V 3 bases, and 5 bases lay outside the gene matches. The CDR3 runs to 15 residues. CDR1 and CDR2 from the germline V gene are SGDLS and YYNGEE. CDR3 nucleotide sequence: TGTGCCAGCAGCGATAGCGGGGCCCTCTACAATGAGCAGTTCTTC. This codes for CASSDSGALYNEQFF.

This clone was observed many times. This chain connects TRBV5-6 to TRBJ2-7; D uncertain. The germline gives CDR1 SGHDT, CDR2 YYEEEE. There are 14 residues in the CDR3. Trimming cost V 4 bases and J 1 base, with 12 bases left between them. The CDR3 loop is CASSHLSDSYEQYF. The CDR3 DNA sequence: TGTGCCAGCAGCCACCTCTCGGATTCCTACGAGCAGTACTTC.